This T cell receptor (beta chain) was identified in a study of T cell repertoires in cytomegalovirus infection. Study background: A matching HLA type, together with CMV infection, was signaled by public TCR beta signatures.

Notes on the study in general: Identification of carriers of CMV plus the relevant HLA was performed using cumulative public TCR beta family frequency.

TCRdb ran MiXCR on the reads and lists one entry per CDR3 protein. The sample holds about 920,000 distinct CDR3 sequences, approximately 31% seen once. This clonotype has just a few counts. Its target is unknown. This CDR3 spans 14 amino acids. CDR1 is LNHDA and CDR2 is SQIVND in the germline V gene (reference sequence). V was cut by 5 bases and J by 0 bases, with 11 bases left in between. Sequencing was performed on cultured CD8+ T cells from PBMCs, taken from culture after CMV antigen stimulation. V is TRBV19 and J is TRBJ2-7; D possibly corresponds to TRBD1 (5 bases). The TCR was taken from a human donor in good health (CMV status not recorded). Some clones in this sample may be carry-over from other donors' samples. The DNA of the CDR3 is TGTGCCAGTAGTGGGGCAGGATTCTCCTACGAGCAGTACTTC. It codes for CASSGAGFSYEQYF.